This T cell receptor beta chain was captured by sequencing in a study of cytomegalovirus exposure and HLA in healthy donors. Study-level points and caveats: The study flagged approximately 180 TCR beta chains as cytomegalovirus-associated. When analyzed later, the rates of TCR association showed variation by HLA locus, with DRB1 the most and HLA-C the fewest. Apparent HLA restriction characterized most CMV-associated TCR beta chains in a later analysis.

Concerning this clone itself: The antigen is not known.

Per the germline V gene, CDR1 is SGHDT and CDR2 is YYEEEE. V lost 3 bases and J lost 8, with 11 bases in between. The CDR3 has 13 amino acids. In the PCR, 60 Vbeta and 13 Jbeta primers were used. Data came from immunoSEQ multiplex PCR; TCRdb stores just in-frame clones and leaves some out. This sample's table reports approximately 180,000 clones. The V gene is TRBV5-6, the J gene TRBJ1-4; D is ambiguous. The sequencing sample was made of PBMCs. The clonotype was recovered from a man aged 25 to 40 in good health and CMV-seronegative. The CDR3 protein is CASSWEGREKLFF. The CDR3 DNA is TGTGCCAGCAGCTGGGAGGGCAGGGAAAAACTGTTTTTT.